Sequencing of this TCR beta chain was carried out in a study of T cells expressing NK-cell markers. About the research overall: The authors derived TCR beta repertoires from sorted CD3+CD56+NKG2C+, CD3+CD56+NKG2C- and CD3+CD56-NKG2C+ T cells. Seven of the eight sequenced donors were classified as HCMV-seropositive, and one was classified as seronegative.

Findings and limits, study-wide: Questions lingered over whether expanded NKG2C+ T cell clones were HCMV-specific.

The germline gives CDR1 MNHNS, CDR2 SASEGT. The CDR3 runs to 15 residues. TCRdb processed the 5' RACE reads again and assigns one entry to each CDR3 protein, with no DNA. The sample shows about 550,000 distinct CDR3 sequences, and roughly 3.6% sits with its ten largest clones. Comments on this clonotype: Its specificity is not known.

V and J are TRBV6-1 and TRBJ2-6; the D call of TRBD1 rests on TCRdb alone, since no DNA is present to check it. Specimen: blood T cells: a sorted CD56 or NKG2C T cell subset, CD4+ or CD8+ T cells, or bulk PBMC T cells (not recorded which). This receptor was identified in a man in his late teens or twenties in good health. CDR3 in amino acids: CASKQGRSGANVLTF.